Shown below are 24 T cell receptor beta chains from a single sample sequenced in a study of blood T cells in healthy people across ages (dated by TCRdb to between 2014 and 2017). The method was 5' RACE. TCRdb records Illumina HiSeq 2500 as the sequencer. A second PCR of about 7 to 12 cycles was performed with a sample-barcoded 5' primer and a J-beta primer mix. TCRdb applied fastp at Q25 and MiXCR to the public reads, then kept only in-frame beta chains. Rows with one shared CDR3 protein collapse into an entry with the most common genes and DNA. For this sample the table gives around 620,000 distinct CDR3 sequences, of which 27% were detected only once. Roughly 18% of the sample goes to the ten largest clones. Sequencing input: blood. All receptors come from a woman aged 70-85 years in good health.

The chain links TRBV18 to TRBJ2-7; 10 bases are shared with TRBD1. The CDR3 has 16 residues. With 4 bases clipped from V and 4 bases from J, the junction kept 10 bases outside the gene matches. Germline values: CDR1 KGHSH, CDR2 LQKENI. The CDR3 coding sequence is TGTGCCAGCTCACAATCGGCCGGGACAGGGGATTACGAGCAGTACTTC. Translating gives CASSQSAGTGDYEQYF.

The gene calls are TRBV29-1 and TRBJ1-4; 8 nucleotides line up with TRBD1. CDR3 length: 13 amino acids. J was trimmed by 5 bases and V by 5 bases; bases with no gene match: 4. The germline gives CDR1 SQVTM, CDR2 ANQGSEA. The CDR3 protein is CSVSRDRNEKLFF. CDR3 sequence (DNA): TGCAGCGTTTCCCGGGACAGGAATGAAAAACTGTTTTTT.

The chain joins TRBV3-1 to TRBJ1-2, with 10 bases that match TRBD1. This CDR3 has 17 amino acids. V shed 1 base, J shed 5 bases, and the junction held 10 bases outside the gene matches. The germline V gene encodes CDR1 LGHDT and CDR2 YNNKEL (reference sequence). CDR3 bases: TGTGCCAGCAGCCAAGGCCCGACAGGGGGCGCCGGGTATGGCTACACCTTC. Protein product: CASSQGPTGGAGYGYTF.

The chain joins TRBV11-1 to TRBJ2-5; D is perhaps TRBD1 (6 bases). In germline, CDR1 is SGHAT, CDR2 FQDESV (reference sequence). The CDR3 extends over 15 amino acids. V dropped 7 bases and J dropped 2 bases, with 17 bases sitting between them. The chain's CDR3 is CASTSTTGPQETQYF. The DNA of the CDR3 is TGTGCCAGCACCTCCACGACAGGCCCACAAGAGACCCAGTACTTC.

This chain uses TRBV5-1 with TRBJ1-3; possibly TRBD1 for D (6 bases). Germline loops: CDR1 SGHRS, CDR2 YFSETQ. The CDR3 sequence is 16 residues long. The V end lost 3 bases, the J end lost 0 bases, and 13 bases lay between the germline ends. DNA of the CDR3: TGCGCCAGCAGCTCGGGGGGGGCCAGCTCTGGAAACACCATATATTTT. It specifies CASSSGGASSGNTIYF.

The CDR3 region has the DNA TGCGCCAGCAGCCAAGATCCCGGGTCGAGCTCCTACGAGCAGTACTTC. Its protein product is CASSQDPGSSSYEQYF. The chain links TRBV4-1 to TRBJ2-7, with no clear D. The CDR3 has 16 amino acids. The V end lost 0 bases, the J end lost 0 bases, and 12 bases lay between the germline ends. Per germline, CDR1 MGHRA and CDR2 YSYEKL.

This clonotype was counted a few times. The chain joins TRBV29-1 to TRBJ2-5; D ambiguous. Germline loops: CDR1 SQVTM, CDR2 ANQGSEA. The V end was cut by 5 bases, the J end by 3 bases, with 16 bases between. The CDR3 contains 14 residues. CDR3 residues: CSVYALSREETQYF. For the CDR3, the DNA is TGCAGCGTTTATGCTTTGTCCAGAGAAGAGACCCAGTACTTC.

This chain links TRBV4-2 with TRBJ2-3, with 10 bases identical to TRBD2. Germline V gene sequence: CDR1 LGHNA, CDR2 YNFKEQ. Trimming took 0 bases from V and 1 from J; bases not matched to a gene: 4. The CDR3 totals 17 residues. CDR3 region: CASSQDVAGGRTDTQYF. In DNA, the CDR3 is TGTGCCAGCAGCCAAGACGTAGCGGGGGGCCGCACAGATACGCAGTATTTT.

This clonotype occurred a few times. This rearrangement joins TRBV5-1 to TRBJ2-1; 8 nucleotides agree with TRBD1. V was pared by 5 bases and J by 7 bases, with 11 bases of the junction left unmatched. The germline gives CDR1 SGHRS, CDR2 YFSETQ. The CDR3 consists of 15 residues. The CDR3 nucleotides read TGCGCCAGCAGTACAAGGGCAGGGGGCAAGAATGAGCAGTTCTTC. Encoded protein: CASSTRAGGKNEQFF.

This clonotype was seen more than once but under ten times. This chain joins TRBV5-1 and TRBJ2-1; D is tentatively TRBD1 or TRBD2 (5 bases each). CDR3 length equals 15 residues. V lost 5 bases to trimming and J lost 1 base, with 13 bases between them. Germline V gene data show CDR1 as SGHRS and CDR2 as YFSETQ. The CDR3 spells CASSPWGNSYNEQFF. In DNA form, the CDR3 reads TGCGCCAGCAGTCCCTGGGGGAATTCCTACAATGAGCAGTTCTTC. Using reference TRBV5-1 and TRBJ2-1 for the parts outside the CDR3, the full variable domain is KAGVTQTPRYLIKTRGQQVTLSCSPISGHRSVSWYQQTPGQGLQFLFEYFSETQRNKGNFPGRFSGRQFSNSRSEMNVSTLELGDSALYLCASSPWGNSYNEQFFGPGTRLTVL.

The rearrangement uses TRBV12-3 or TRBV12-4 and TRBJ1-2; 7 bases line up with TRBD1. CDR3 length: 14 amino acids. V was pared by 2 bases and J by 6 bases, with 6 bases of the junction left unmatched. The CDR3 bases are TGTGCCAGCAGTTTATGGAGTGACAGGGATGGCTACACCTTC. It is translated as CASSLWSDRDGYTF.

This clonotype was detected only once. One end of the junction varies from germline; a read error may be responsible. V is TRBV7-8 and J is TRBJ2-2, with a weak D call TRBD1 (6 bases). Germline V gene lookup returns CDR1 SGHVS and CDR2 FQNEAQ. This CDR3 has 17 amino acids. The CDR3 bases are TGTGCCAGCAGCCGGGTACCGGGACACACGAACACCGGGGAGCTGTTCTTT. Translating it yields CASSRVPGHTNTGELFF.

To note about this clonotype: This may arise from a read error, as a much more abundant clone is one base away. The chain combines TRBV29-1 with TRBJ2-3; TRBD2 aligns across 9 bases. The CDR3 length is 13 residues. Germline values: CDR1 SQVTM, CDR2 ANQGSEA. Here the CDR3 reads CSVRGGYTHTQYF. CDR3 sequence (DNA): TGCAGCGTGCGGGGGGGGTACACACATACGCAGTATTTT.

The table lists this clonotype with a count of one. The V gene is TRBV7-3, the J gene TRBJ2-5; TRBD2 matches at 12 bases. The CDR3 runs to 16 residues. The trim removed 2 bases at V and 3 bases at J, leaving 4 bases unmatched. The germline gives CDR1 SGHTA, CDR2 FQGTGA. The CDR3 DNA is TGTGCCAGCAGCTTACTAGCGGGGGGGAGTGAAGAGACCCAGTACTTC. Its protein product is CASSLLAGGSEETQYF.

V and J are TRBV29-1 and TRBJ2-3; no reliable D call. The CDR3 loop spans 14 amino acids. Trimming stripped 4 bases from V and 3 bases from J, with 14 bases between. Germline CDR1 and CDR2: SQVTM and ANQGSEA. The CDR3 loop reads CSVGAATITDTQYF. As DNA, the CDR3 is TGCAGCGTTGGGGCCGCCACCATTACAGATACGCAGTATTTT.

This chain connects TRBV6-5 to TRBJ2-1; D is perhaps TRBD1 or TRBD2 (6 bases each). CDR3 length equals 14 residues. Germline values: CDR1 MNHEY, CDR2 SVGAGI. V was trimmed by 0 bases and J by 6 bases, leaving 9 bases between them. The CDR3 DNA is TGTGCCAGCAGTTACTCCTGGGGGGCCAATGAGCAGTTCTTC. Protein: CASSYSWGANEQFF.

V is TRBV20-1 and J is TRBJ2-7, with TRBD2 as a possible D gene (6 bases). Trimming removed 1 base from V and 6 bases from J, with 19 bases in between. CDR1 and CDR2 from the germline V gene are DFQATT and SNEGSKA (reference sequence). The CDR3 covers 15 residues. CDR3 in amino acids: CSARGTAPWRGEQYF. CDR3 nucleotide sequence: TGCAGTGCTAGAGGTACGGCCCCCTGGAGGGGCGAGCAGTACTTC.

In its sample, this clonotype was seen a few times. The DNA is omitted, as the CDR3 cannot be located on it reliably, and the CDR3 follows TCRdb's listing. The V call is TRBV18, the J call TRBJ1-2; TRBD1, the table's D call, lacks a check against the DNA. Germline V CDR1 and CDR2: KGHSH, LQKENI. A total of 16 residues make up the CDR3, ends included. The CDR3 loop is CVSSPSQGQGPYGCTF.

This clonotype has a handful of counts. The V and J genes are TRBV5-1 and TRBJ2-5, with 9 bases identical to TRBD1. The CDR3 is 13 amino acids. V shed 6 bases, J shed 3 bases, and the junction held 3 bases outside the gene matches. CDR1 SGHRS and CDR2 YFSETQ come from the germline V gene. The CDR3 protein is CASKRQGEETQYF. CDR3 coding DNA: TGCGCCAGCAAGAGACAGGGGGAAGAGACCCAGTACTTC.

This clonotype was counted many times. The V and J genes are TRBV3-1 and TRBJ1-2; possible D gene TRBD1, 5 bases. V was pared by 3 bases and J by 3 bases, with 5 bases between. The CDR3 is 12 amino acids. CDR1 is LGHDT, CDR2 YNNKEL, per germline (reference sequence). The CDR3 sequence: CASSQGHYGYTF. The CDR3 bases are TGTGCCAGCAGCCAGGGACACTATGGCTACACCTTC.

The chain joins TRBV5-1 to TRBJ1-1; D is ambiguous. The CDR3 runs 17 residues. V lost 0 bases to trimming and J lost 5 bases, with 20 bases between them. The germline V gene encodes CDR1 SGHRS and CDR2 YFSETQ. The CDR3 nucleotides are TGCGCCAGCAGCTTGGCCTCGGTGCGGGGTAGAGTGACTGAAGCTTTCTTT. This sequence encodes CASSLASVRGRVTEAFF.

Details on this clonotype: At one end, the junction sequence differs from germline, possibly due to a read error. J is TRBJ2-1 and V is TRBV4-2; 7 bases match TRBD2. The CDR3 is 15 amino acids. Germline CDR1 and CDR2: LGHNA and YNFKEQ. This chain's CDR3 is CASSQELASGDPSLF. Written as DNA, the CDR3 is TGTGCCAGCAGCCAAGAACTCGCTAGCGGAGATCCCAGCCTCTTC.

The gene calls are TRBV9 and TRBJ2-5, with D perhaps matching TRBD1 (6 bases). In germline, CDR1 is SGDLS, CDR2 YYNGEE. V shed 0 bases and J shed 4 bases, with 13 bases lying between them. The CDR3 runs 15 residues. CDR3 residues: CASSVGPGVGETQYF. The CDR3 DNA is TGTGCCAGCAGCGTAGGGCCAGGGGTCGGAGAGACCCAGTACTTC. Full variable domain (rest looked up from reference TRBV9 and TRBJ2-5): DSGVTQTPKHLITATGQRVTLRCSPRSGDLSVYWYQQSLDQGLQFLIQYYNGEERAKGNILERFSAQQFPDLHSELNLSSLELGDSALYFCASSVGPGVGETQYFGPGTRLLVL.

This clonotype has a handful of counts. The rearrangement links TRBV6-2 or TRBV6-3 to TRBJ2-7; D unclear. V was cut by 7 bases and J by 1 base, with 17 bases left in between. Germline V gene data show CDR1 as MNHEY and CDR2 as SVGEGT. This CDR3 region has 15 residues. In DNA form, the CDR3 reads TGTGCCAGCAAGATCTCGGGTGTCGGGTCCTACGAGCAGTACTTC. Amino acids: CASKISGVGSYEQYF.